This record covers a single T cell receptor beta chain. The PCR contained 60 Vbeta and 13 Jbeta primers. TCRdb's copy holds only in-frame clones and misses some; the assay was immunoSEQ multiplex PCR. The sample features 150,000 to 200,000 clones, with about 1.2% in its top ten. The CDR3 covers 13 residues. Germline loops: CDR1 SGHVS, CDR2 FQNEAQ. With 0 bases removed from V and 9 bases from J, the gap between germline ends came to 6 bases. The data derive from a study of cytomegalovirus exposure and HLA in healthy donors. The receptor's source is a woman in her sixties or seventies in good health and CMV-seronegative. The chain combines TRBV7-8 with TRBJ1-6; D is possibly TRBD1 (5 bases). The sample consisted of PBMCs. CDR3 in DNA: TGTGCCAGCAGCTTAGCAGGGGCTTCACCCCTCCACTTT. Protein sequence: CASSLAGASPLHF.